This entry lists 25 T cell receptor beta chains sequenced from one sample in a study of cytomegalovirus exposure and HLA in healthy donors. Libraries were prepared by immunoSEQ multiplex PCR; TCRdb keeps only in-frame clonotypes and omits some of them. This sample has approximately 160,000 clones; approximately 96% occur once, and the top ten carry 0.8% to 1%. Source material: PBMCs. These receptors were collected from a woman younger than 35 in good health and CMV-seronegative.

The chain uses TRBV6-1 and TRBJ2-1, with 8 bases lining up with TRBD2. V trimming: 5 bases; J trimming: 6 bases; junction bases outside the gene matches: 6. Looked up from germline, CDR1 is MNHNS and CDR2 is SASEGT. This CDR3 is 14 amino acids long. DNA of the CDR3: TGTGCCAGCAGTATACGGGGGGGCGGCAATGAGCAGTTCTTC. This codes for CASSIRGGGNEQFF.

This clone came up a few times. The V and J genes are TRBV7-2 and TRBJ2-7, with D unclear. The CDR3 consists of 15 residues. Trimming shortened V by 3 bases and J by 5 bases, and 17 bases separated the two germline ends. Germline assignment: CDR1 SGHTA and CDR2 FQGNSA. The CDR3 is CASSLFGSPPDEQYF. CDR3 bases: TGTGCCAGCAGCTTGTTCGGTTCACCCCCCGACGAGCAGTACTTC.

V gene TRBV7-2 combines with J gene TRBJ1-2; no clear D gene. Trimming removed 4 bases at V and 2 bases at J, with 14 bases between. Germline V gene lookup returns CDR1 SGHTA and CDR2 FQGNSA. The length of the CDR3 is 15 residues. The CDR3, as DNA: TGTGCCAGCAGCTCCTCCGTCCAGGCGAACTATGGCTACACCTTC. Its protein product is CASSSSVQANYGYTF.

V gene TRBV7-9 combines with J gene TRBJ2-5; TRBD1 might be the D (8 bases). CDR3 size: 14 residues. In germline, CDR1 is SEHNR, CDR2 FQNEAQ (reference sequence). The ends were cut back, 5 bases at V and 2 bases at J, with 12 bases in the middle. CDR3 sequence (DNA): TGTGCCAGCAGCGGACAGGGAGGGCAAGAGACCCAGTACTTC. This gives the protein CASSGQGGQETQYF. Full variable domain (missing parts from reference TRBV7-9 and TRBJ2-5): DTGVSQNPRHKITKRGQNVTFRCDPISEHNRLYWYRQTLGQGPEFLTYFQNEAQLEKSRLLSDRFSAERPKGSFSTLEIQRTEQGDSAMYLCASSGQGGQETQYFGPGTRLLVL.

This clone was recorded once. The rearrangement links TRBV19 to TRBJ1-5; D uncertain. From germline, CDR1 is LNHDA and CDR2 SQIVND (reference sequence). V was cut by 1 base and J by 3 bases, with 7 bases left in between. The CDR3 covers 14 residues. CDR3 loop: CASSIVAFNQPQHF. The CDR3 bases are TGTGCCAGTAGTATAGTGGCATTCAATCAGCCCCAGCATTTT.

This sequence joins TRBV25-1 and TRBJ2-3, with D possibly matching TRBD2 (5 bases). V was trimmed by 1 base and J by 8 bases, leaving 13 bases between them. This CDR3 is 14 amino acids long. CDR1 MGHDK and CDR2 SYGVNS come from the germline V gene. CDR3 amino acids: CASSEWAGRGTQYF. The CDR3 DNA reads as TGTGCCAGCAGTGAATGGGCCGGCCGGGGTACGCAGTATTTT.

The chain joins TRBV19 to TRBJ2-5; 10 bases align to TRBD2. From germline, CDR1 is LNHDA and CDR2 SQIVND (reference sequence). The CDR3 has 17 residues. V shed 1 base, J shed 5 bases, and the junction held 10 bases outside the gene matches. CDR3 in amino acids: CASSIGASGGYPETQYF. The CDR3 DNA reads TGTGCCAGTAGTATAGGGGCTAGCGGGGGCTACCCGGAGACCCAGTACTTC.

CDR3 protein: CASSGSLPDNSPLHF. CDR3 in DNA: TGTGCCAGCAGTGGAAGTCTACCCGATAATTCACCCCTCCACTTT. The chain recombines TRBV25-1 with TRBJ1-6, with unresolved D. The CDR3 is made up of 15 amino acids. V was cut by 4 bases and J by 5 bases, with 12 bases left in between. Germline CDR1 reads MGHDK; CDR2 reads SYGVNS.

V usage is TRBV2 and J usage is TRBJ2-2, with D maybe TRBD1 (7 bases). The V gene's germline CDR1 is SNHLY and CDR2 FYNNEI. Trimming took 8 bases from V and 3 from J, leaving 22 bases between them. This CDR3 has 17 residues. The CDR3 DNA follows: TGTGCCAGCCCTGGAGGGGGCAGGGAGCGCGACACCGGGGAGCTGTTTTTT. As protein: CASPGGGRERDTGELFF.

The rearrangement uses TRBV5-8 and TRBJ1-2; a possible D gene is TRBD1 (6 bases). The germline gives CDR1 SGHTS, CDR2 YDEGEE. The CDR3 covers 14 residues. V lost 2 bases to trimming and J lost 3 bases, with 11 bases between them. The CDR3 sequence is CASSFLGQDYGYTF. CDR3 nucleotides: TGTGCCAGCAGCTTCCTGGGACAAGACTATGGCTACACCTTC.

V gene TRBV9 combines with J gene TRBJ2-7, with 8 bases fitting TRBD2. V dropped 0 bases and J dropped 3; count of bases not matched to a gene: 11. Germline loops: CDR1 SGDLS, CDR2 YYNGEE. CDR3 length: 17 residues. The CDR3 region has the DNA TGTGCCAGCAGCGTAGGTGGCACCGGGACTAGGAACTACGAGCAGTACTTC. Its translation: CASSVGGTGTRNYEQYF. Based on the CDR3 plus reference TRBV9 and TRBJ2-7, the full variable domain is DSGVTQTPKHLITATGQRVTLRCSPRSGDLSVYWYQQSLDQGLQFLIQYYNGEERAKGNILERFSAQQFPDLHSELNLSSLELGDSALYFCASSVGGTGTRNYEQYFGPGTRLTVT.

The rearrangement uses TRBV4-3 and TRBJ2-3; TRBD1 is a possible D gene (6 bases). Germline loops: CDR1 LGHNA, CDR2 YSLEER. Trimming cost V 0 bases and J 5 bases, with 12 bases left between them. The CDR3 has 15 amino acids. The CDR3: CASSQDFTQGDTQYF. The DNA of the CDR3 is TGCGCCAGCAGCCAAGATTTTACACAGGGAGATACGCAGTATTTT.

DNA for the CDR3: TGTGCCAGCAGCCTAGGTCGCTCCTATAATTCACCCCTCCACTTT. Translated: CASSLGRSYNSPLHF. The V and J genes are TRBV6-1 and TRBJ1-6, with D uncertain. The V end was cut by 6 bases, the J end by 0 bases, with 9 bases between. The CDR3 extends over 15 amino acids. Germline values: CDR1 MNHNS, CDR2 SASEGT.

CDR3 bases: TGTGCCAGCAGTTTGACTAGCCACACCGGGGAGCTGTTTTTT. It encodes CASSLTSHTGELFF. The chain recombines TRBV27 with TRBJ2-2, with TRBD2 identical over 7 bases. V lost 3 bases to trimming and J lost 3 bases; unmatched junction nucleotides: 1. This CDR3 is 14 amino acids long. Germline values: CDR1 MNHEY, CDR2 SMNVEV (reference sequence).

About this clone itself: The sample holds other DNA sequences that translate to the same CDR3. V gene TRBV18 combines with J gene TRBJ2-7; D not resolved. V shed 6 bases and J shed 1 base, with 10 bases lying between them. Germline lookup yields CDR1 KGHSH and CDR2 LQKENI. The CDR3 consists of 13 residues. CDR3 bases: TGTGCCAGCTCCCCCCCGAGTTCCTACGAGCAGTACTTC. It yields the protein CASSPPSSYEQYF. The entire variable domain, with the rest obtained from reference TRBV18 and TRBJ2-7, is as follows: NAGVMQNPRHLVRRRGQEARLRCSPMKGHSHVYWYRQLPEEGLKFMVYLQKENIIDESGMPKERFSAEFPKEGPSILRIQQVVRGDSAAYFCASSPPSSYEQYFGPGTRLTVT.

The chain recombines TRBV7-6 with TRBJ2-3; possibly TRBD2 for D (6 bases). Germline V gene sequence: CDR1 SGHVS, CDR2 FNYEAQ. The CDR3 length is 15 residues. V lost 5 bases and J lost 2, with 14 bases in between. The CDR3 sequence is CASSLLLAPTDTQYF. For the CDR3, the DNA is TGTGCCAGCAGCCTATTACTAGCTCCCACAGATACGCAGTATTTT.

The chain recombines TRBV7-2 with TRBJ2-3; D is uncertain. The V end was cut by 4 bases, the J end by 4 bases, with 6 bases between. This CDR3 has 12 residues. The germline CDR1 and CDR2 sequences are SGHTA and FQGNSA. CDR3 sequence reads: CASSSYPDTQYF. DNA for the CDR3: TGTGCCAGCAGCTCCTATCCAGATACGCAGTATTTT.

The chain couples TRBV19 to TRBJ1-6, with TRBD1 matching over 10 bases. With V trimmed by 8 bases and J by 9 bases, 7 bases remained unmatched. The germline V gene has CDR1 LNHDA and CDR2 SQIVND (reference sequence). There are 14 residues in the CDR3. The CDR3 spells CASGPTGGVSPLHF. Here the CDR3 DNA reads TGTGCCAGTGGCCCGACAGGGGGCGTTTCACCCCTCCACTTT.

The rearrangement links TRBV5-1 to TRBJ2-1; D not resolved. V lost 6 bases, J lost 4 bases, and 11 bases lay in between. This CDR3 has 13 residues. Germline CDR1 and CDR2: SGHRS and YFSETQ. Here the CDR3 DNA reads TGCGCCAGCAACCCCGGTGAATACAATGAGCAGTTCTTC. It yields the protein CASNPGEYNEQFF. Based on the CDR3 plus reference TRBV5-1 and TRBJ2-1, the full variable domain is KAGVTQTPRYLIKTRGQQVTLSCSPISGHRSVSWYQQTPGQGLQFLFEYFSETQRNKGNFPGRFSGRQFSNSRSEMNVSTLELGDSALYLCASNPGEYNEQFFGPGTRLTVL.

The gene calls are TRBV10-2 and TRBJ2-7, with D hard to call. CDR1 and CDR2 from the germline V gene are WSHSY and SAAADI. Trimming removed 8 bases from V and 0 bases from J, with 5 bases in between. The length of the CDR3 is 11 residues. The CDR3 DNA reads TGCGCCAGCGCGAGCTCCTACGAGCAGTACTTC. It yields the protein CASASSYEQYF.

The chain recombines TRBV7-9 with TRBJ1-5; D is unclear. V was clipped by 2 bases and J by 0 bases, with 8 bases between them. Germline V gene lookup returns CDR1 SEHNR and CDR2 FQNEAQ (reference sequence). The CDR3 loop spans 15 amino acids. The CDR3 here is CASSLSSYSNQPQHF. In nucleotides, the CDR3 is TGTGCCAGCAGCTTATCCAGTTATAGCAATCAGCCCCAGCATTTT.

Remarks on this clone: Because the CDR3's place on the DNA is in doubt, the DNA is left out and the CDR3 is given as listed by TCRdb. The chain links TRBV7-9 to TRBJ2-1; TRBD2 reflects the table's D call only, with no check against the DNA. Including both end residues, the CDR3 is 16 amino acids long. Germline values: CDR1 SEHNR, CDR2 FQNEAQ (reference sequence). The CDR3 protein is CASSLRAGGRDNEQFF.

The CDR3 DNA reads as TGCGCCAGCAGCTCGAGCGGGGGGACCCACAATGAGCAGTTCTTC. Translated, it gives CASSSSGGTHNEQFF. V is TRBV5-1 and J is TRBJ2-1, with 9 bases fitting TRBD2. CDR3 length equals 15 residues. J was trimmed by 5 bases and V by 3 bases; bases with no gene match: 6. Germline lookup yields CDR1 SGHRS and CDR2 YFSETQ.

The CDR3, as DNA: TGTGCCAGCAGCGTAGGAGGTAGCGGGGGGGCCCACGGGGAGCTGTTTTTT. It is translated as CASSVGGSGGAHGELFF. The chain combines TRBV9 with TRBJ2-2; 11 bases agree with TRBD2. Germline V gene data show CDR1 as SGDLS and CDR2 as YYNGEE. The V gene end was trimmed by 0 bases and the J gene end by 7 bases; junction bases not matched to a gene: 8. The length of the CDR3 is 17 residues. The variable domain in full, with the rest retrieved from reference TRBV9 and TRBJ2-2, is DSGVTQTPKHLITATGQRVTLRCSPRSGDLSVYWYQQSLDQGLQFLIQYYNGEERAKGNILERFSAQQFPDLHSELNLSSLELGDSALYFCASSVGGSGGAHGELFFGEGSRLTVL.

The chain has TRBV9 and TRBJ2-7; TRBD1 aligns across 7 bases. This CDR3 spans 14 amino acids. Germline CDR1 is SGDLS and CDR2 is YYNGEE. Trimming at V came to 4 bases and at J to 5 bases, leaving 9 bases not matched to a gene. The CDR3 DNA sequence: TGTGCCAGCAGCTCTACAGGGGCCTCGGACGAGCAGTACTTC. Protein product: CASSSTGASDEQYF.